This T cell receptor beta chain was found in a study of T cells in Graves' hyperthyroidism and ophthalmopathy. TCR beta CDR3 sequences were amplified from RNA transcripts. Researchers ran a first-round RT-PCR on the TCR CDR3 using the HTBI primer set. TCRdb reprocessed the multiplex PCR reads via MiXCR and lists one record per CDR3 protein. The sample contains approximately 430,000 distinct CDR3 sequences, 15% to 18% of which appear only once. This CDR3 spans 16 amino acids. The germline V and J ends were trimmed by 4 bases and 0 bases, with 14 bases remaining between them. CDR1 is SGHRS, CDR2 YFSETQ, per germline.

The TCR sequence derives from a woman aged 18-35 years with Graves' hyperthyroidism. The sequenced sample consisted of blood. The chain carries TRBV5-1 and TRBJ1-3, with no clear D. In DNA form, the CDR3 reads TGCGCCAGCAGCCCTGGTGGACGGTTCTCTGGAAACACCATATATTTT. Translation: CASSPGGRFSGNTIYF.